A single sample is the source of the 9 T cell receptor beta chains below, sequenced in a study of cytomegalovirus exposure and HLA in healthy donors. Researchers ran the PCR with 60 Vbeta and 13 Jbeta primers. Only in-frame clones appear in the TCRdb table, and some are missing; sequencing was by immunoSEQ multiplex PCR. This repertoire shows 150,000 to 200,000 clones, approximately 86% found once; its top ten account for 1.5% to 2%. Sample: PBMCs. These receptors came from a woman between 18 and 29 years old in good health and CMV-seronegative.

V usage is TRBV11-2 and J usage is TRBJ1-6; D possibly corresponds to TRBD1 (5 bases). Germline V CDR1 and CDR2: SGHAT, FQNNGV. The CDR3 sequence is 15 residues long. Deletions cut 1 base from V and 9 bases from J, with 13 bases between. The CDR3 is CASSLVPDGGSPLHF. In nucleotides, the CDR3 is TGTGCCAGCAGCTTAGTCCCAGACGGGGGTTCACCCCTCCACTTT.

The CDR3 reads CASSGSRGIQETQYF. CDR3 DNA: TGTGCCAGCAGTGGTAGCAGGGGTATCCAAGAGACCCAGTACTTC. V usage is TRBV6-1 and J usage is TRBJ2-5, with TRBD1 as a possible D gene (6 bases). The CDR3 consists of 15 residues. Germline V gives CDR1 MNHNS, CDR2 SASEGT. V was shortened by 4 bases and J by 1 base, with 13 bases between the two germline ends.

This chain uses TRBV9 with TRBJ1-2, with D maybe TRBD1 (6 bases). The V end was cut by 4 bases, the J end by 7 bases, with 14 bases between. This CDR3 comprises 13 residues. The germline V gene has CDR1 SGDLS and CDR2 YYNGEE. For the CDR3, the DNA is TGTGCCAGCAGCCTGACAGGTTATGGTGGCTACACCTTC. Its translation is CASSLTGYGGYTF.

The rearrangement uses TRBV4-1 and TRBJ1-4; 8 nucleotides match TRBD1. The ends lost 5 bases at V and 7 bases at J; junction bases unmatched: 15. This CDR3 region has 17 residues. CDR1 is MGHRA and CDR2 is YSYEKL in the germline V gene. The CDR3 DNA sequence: TGCGCCAGCAGCGAAATTCTCAGGGGGCGGCAGGGTGAAAAACTGTTTTTT. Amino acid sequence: CASSEILRGRQGEKLFF.

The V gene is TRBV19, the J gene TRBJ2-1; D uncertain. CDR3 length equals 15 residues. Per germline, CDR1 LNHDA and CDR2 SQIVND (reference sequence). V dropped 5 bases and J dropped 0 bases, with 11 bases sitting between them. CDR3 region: CASSPIPNSYNEQFF. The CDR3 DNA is TGTGCCAGTAGTCCCATCCCCAACTCCTACAATGAGCAGTTCTTC.

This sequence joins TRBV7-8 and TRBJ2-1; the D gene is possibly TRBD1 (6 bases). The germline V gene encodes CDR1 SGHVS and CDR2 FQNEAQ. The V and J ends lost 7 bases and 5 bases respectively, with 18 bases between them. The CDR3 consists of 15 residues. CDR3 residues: CASTVATGLNNEQFF. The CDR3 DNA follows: TGTGCCAGCACAGTAGCGACAGGCCTTAACAATGAGCAGTTCTTC.

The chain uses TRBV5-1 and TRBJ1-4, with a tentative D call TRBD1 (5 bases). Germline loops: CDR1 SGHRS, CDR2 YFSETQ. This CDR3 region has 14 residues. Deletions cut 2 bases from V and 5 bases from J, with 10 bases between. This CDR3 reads CASSFSDRNEKLFF. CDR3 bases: TGCGCCAGCAGCTTTTCCGACAGAAATGAAAAACTGTTTTTT.

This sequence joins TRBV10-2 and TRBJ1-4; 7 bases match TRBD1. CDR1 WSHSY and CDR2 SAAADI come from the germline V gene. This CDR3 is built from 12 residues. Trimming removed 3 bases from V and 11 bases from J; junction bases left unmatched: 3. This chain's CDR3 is CASSEWGQKLFF. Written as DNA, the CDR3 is TGCGCCAGCAGTGAATGGGGACAGAAACTGTTTTTT.

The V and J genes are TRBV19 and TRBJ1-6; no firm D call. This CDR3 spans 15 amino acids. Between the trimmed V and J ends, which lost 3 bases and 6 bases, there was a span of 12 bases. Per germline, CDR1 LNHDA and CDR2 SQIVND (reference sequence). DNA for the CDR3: TGTGCCAGTAGTATCACGGGAGGTTTTAATTCACCCCTCCACTTT. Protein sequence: CASSITGGFNSPLHF.